This TCR beta chain emerged from a study of cytomegalovirus exposure and HLA in healthy donors. PCR used 60 Vbeta primers and 13 Jbeta primers. Assay used: immunoSEQ multiplex PCR; TCRdb lists only in-frame clones, some missing. The sample has approximately 64,000 clones; around four fifths are singletons. Germline CDR1 GTSNPN, CDR2 SVGIG (reference sequence). V lost 6 bases to trimming and J lost 4 bases; unmatched junction nucleotides: 13. CDR3 size: 15 residues. As to this clone: Its matching antigen is unknown.

General study results and limits: Altogether, 170 or so TCR beta chains were recorded as cytomegalovirus-associated. The likely origin of a cluster of highly shared sequence variants was a sequencing artifact. Presence/absence analysis assumed near-uniform sequencing depth across donors.

This clonotype was obtained from a male donor in good health and CMV-seropositive. Sequencing was done on a sample of PBMCs. The chain employs TRBV30 and TRBJ2-3, with 7 positions matching TRBD2. The CDR3 region is CACTNSGVGADTQYF. CDR3 sequence (DNA): TGTGCCTGTACAAACAGCGGGGTGGGCGCAGATACGCAGTATTTT.